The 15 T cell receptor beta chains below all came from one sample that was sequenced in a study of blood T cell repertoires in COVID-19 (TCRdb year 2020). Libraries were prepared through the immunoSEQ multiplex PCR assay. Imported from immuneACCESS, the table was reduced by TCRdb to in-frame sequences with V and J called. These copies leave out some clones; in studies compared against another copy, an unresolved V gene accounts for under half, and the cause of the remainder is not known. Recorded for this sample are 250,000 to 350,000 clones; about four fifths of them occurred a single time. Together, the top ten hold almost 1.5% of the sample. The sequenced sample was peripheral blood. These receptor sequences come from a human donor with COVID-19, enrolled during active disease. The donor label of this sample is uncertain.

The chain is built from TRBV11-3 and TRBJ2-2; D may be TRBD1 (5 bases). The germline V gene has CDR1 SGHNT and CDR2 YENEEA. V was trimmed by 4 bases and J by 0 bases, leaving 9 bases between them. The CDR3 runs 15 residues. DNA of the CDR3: TGTGCCAGCAGCTGGGGCAGAGCGAACACCGGGGAGCTGTTTTTT. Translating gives CASSWGRANTGELFF. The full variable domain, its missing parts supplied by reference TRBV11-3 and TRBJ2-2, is EAGVVQSPRYKIIEKKQPVAFWCNPISGHNTLYWYLQNLGQGPELLIRYENEEAVDDSQLPKDRFSAERLKGVDSTLKIQPAELGDSAVYLCASSWGRANTGELFFGEGSRLTVL.

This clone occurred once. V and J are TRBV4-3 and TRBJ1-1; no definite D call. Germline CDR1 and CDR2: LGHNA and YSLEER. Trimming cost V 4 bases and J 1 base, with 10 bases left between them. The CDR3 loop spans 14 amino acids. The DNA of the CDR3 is TGCGCCAGCAGCCTTGGTAGAGCGAACACTGAAGCTTTCTTT. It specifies CASSLGRANTEAFF.

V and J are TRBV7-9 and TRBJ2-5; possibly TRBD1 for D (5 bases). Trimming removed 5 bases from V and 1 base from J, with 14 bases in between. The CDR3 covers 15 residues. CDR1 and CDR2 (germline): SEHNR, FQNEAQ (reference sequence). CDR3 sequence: CASSVPQGIQETQYF. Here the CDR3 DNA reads TGTGCCAGCAGCGTTCCTCAGGGTATCCAAGAGACCCAGTACTTC.

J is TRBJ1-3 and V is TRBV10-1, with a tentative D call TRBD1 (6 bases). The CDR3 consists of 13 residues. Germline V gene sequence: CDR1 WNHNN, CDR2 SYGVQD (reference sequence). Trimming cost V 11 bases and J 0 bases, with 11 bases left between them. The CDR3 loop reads CASGQSSGNTIYF. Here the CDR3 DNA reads TGCGCCTCTGGACAGAGCTCTGGAAACACCATATATTTT.

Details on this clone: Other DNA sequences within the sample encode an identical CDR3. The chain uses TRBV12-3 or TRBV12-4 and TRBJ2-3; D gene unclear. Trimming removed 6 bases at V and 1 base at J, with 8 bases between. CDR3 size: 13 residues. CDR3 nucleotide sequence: TGTGCCAGCAGGCCTCGGGGCACAGATACGCAGTATTTT. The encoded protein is CASRPRGTDTQYF.

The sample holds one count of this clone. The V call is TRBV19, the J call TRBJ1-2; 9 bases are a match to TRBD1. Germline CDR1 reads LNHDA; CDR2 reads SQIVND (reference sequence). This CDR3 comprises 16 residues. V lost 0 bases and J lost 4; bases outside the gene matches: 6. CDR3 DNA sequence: TGTGCCAGTAGTATAGATCGGGACAGGGACTTCTATGGCTACACCTTC. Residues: CASSIDRDRDFYGYTF.

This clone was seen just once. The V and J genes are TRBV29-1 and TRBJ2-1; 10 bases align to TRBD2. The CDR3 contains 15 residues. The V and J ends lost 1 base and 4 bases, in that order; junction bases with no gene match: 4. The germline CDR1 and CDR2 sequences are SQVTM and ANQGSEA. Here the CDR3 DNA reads TGCAGCGTTGAAGCTCCAGCGGGAGGGTACAATGAGCAGTTCTTC. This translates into CSVEAPAGGYNEQFF.

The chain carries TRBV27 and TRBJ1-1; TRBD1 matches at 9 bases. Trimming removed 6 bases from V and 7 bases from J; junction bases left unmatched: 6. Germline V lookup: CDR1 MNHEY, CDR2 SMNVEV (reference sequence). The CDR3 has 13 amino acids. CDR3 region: CASSPGQGGEAFF. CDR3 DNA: TGTGCCAGCAGCCCGGGACAGGGCGGTGAAGCTTTCTTT.

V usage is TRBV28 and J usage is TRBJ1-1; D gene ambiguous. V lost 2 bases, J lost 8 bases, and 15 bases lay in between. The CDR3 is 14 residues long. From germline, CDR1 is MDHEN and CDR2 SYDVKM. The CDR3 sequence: CASSLLSGSREAFF. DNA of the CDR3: TGTGCCAGCAGTTTACTTAGCGGATCACGAGAAGCTTTCTTT.

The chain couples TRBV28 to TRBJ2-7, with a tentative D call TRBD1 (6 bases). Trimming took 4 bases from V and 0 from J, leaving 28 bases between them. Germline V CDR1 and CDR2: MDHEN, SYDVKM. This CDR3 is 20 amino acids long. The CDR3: CASSSQIGGRGSSGSYEQYF. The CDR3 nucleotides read TGTGCCAGCAGTTCCCAAATAGGGGGACGGGGTAGTTCCGGCTCCTACGAGCAGTACTTC.

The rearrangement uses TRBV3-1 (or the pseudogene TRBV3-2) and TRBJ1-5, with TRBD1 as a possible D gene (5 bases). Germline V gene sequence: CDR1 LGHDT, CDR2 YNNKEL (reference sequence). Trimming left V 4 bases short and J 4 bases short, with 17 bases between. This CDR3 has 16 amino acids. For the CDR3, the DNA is TGTGCCAGCAGCCCCACCGGGGGAGGGGAAAATCAGCCCCAGCATTTT. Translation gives CASSPTGGGENQPQHF.

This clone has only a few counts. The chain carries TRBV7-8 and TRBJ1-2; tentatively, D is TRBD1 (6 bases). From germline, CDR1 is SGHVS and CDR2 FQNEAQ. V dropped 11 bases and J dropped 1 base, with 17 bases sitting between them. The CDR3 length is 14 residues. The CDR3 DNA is TGTGCCGGACTCAAGGACAGCGATAACTATGGCTACACCTTC. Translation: CAGLKDSDNYGYTF.

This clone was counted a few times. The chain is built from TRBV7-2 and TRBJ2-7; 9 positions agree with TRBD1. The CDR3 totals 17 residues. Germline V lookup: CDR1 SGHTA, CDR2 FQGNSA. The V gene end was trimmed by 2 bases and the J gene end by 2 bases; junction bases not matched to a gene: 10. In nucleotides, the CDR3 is TGTGCCAGCAGCTTAAACGGCGGGGGACAGGGAACCTACGAGCAGTACTTC. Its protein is CASSLNGGGQGTYEQYF.

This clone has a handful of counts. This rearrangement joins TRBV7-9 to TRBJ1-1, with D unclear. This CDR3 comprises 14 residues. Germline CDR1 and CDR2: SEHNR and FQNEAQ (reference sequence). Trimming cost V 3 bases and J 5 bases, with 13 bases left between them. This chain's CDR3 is CASSLTRRWTEAFF. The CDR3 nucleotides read TGTGCCAGCAGCTTGACGAGGAGATGGACTGAAGCTTTCTTT.

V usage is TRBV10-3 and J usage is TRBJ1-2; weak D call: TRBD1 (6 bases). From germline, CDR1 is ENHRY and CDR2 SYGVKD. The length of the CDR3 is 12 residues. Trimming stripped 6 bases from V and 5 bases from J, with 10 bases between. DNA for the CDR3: TGTGCCATCAGAGATACAGGGTATGGCTACACCTTC. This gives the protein CAIRDTGYGYTF.